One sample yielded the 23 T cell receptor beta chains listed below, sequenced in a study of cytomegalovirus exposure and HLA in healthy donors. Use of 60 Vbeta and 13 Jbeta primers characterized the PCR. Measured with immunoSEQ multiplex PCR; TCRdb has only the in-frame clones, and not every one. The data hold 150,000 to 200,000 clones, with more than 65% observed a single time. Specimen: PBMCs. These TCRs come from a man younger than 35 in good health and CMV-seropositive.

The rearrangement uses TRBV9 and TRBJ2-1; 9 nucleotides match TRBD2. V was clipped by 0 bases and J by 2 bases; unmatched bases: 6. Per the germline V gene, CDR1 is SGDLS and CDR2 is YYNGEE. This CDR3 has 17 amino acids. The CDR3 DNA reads TGTGCCAGCAGCGTAGAACCTAGCGGGGTAGCCTACAATGAGCAGTTCTTC. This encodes CASSVEPSGVAYNEQFF.

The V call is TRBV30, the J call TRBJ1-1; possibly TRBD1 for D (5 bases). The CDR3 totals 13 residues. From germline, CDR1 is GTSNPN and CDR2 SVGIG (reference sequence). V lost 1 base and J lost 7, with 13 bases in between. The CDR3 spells CAWSGSGLGEAFF. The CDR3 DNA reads TGTGCCTGGAGTGGGTCAGGGCTAGGTGAAGCTTTCTTT.

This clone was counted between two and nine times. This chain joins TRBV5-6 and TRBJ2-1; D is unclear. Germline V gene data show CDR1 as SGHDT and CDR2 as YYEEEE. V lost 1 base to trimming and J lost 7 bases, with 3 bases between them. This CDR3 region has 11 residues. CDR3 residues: CASSLYNEQFF. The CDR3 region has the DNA TGTGCCAGCAGCTTGTATAATGAGCAGTTCTTC.

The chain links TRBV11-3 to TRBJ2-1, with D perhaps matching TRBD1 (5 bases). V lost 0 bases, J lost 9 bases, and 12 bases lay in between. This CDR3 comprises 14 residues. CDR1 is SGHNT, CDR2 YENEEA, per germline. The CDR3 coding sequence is TGTGCCAGCAGCTTAGAAGTGGGCCAGGGTGAGCAGTTCTTC. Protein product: CASSLEVGQGEQFF.

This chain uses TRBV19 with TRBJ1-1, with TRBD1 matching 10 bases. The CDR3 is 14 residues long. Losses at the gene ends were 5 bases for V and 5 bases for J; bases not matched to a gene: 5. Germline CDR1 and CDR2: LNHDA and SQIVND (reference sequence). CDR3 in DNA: TGTGCCAGTAGTCAAGACAGGGGGCGGACTGAAGCTTTCTTT. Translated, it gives CASSQDRGRTEAFF.

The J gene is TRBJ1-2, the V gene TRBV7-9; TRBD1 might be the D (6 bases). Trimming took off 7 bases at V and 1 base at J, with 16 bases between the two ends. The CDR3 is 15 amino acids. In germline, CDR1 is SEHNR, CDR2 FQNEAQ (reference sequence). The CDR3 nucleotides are TGTGCCAGCACCATTGGGACAAGAAGTAACTATGGCTACACCTTC. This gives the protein CASTIGTRSNYGYTF.

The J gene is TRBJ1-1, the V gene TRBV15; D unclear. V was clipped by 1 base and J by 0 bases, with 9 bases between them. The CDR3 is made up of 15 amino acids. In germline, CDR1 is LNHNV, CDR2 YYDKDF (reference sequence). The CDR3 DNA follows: TGTGCCACCAGCAGAGGGTACAGTATGAACACTGAAGCTTTCTTT. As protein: CATSRGYSMNTEAFF.

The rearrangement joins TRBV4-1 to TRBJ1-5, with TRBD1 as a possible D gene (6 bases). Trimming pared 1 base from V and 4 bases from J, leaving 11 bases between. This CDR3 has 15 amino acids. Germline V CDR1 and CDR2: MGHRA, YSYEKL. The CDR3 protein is CASSQAQGINQPQHF. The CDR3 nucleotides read TGCGCCAGCAGCCAAGCGCAGGGGATAAATCAGCCCCAGCATTTT.

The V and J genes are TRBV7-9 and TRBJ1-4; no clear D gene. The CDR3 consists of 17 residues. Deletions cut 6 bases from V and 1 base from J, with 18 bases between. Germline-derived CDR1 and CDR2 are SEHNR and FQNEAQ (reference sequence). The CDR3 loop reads CASSLLVRELTNEKLFF. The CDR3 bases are TGTGCCAGCAGTCTTTTGGTCCGCGAGCTAACTAATGAAAAACTGTTTTTT.

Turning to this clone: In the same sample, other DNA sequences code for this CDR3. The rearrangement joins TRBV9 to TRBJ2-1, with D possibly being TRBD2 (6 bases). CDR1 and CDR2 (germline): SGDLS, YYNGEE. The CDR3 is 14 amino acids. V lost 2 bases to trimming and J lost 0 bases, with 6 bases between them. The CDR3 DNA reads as TGTGCCAGCAGCGTCGGGAGCTCCTACAATGAGCAGTTCTTC. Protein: CASSVGSSYNEQFF.

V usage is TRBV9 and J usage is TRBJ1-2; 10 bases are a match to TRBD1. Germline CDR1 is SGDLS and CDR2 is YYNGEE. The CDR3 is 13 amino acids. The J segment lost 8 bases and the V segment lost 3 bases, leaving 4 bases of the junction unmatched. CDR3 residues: CASSATGGWGYTF. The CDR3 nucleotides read TGTGCCAGCAGCGCGACAGGGGGCTGGGGCTACACCTTC. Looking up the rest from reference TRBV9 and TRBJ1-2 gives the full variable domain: DSGVTQTPKHLITATGQRVTLRCSPRSGDLSVYWYQQSLDQGLQFLIQYYNGEERAKGNILERFSAQQFPDLHSELNLSSLELGDSALYFCASSATGGWGYTFGSGTRLTVV.

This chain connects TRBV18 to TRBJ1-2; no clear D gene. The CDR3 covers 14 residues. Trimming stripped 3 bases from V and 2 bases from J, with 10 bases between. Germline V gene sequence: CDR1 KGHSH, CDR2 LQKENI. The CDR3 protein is CASSPTAANYGYTF. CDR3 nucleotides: TGTGCCAGCTCACCGACTGCGGCCAACTATGGCTACACCTTC.

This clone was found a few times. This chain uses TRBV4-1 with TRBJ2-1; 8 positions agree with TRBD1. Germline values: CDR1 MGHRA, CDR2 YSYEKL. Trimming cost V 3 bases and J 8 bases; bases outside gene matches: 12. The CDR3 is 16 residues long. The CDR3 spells CASSHRPWGTGDEQFF. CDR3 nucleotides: TGCGCCAGCAGCCACCGACCGTGGGGGACAGGCGATGAGCAGTTCTTC.

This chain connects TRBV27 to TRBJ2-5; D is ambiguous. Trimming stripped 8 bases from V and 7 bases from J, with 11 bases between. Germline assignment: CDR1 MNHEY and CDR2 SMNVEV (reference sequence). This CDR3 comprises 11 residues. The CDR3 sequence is CASAAYGTQYF. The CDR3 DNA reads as TGTGCCAGCGCCGCCTACGGGACCCAGTACTTC.

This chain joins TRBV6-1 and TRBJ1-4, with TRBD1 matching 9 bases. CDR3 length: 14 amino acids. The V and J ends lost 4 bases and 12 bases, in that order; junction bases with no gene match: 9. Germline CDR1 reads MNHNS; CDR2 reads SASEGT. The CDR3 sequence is CASSGTGGRVELFF. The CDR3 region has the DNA TGTGCCAGCAGTGGAACAGGGGGCAGGGTGGAACTGTTTTTT.

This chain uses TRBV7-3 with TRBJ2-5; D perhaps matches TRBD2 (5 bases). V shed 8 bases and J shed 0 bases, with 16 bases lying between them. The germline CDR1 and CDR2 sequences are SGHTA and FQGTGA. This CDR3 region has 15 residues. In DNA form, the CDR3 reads TGTGCCAGCGCCCCCGGGGTTACGTACCAAGAGACCCAGTACTTC. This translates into CASAPGVTYQETQYF.

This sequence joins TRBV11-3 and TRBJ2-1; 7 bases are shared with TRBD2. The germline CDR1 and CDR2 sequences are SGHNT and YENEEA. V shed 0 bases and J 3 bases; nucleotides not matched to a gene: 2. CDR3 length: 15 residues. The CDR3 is CASSLEQRGYNEQFF. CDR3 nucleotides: TGTGCCAGCAGCTTAGAACAGCGGGGCTACAATGAGCAGTTCTTC.

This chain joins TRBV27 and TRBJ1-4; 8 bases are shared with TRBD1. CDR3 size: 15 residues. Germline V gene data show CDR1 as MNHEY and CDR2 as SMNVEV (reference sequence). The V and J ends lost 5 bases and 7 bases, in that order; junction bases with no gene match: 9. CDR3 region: CASSIRTGLTEKLFF. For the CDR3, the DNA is TGTGCCAGCAGTATCAGGACAGGGCTGACTGAAAAACTGTTTTTT.

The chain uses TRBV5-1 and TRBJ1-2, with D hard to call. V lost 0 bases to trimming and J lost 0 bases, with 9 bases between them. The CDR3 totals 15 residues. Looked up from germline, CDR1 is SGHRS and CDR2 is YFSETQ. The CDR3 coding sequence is TGCGCCAGCAGCTTGGGGAGCCAAGCTAACTATGGCTACACCTTC. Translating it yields CASSLGSQANYGYTF.

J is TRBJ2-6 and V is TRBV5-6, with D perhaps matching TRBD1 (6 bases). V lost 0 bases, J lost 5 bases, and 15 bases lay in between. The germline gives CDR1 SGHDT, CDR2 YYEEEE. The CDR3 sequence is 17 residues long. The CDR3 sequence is CASSLALVQGWANVLTF. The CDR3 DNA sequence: TGTGCCAGCAGCTTGGCCCTGGTACAGGGCTGGGCCAACGTCCTGACTTTC.

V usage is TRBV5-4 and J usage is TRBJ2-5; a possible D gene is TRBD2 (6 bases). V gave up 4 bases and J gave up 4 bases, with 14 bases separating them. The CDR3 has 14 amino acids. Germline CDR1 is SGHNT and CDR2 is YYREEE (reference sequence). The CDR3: CASSAGSLGETQYF. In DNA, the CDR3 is TGTGCCAGCAGCGCGGGGAGTTTAGGAGAGACCCAGTACTTC.

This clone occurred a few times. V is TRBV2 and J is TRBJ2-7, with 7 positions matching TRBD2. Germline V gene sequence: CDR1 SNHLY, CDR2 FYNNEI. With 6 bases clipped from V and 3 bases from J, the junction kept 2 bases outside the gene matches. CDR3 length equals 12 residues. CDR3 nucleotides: TGTGCCAGCAGCCGGGACTACTACGAGCAGTACGTC. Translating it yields CASSRDYYEQYV.

The DNA for the CDR3 is TGTGCCAGCAGTGGGACAGGGAGGGGTAATTCACCCCTCCACTTT. Amino acids: CASSGTGRGNSPLHF. The chain couples TRBV28 to TRBJ1-6; 9 nucleotides align to TRBD1. Per germline, CDR1 MDHEN and CDR2 SYDVKM. This CDR3 is 15 amino acids long. The ends lost 5 bases at V and 6 bases at J; junction bases unmatched: 5.